This T cell receptor beta chain was documented in a study of cytomegalovirus exposure and HLA in healthy donors (dated by TCRdb to 2015 to 2018). Regarding the complete study: An earlier analysis of some 500 of the donors reported approximately 270 Gb of sequence data and roughly 110 million unique TCR beta sequences from about 200 million T cells. An early release covering 500 to 750 HLA-typed donors comprised approximately 300 gigabases of sequencing data and about 90 million unique TCR sequences. The genetic ancestry cluster associated with self-reported Caucasian donors included 81% of the 398 genotyped donors. The study aimed to test whether cataloging public T cell receptors could reveal signatures of past pathogen exposure. The study profiled the T cell repertoires of 550 to 700 subjects by immunosequencing and related them to cytomegalovirus serostatus. Besides the first cohort of 500 to 700 subjects, a separate validation cohort made up of roughly 120 different subjects was used. To predict cytomegalovirus infection status, the study brought together high-throughput TCR immunosequencing, statistical association of individual TCRs with disease status, and machine learning. A later analysis re-analyzed previously published TCR beta repertoires from 500 to 700 donors and added high-resolution HLA genotyping to study TCR occurrence patterns. In the later analysis, no new phenotypic data were used to find candidate immune exposures; instead, reliance was placed on TCR beta sequences and their occurrence across donors. In an earlier analysis of roughly 540 of the donors, high-throughput TCR beta sequencing was used to judge whether each TCR beta V gene segment behaved as functional or pseudogenic. Donor age, sex, ethnicity and CMV serostatus were compiled together with the repertoire data. In a later genetic analysis, genome-wide SNP genotypes for about three fifths of the roughly 670 donors were used, and that subset was treated as a discovery cohort. Every repertoire in the discovery cohort had been generated on one and the same sequencing platform. Both class I and class II loci were covered by HLA typing, at four-digit resolution. The number of typed donors differed by locus: about 629-630 for A, B, C, DRB1 and DQB1; some 500 for DQA1; approximately 610 for DPA1; and about 450 for DPB1. A handful of DR-DQ haplotypes were handled as single units for association and clustering because linkage in the cohort was strong. Among roughly 370 genotyped donors of the cohort, an average of about 240,000 unique TCR beta nucleotide sequences were sequenced per donor, about a sixth of them non-productive.

The cohort comprised around 690 healthy bone marrow donors. At the time of sampling, every cohort member was nominally healthy, though immune exposures that went unrecorded were likely present. The donor tested CMV seropositive, placing the donor among the 289 seropositive members of the cohort. Every donor gave a peripheral blood sample, and the peripheral blood mononuclear cells from that sample were used for TCR beta sequencing. Genomic DNA was extracted from the blood cell samples with the Qiagen DNeasy Blood Extraction Kit. The investigation overall reported the following: Across donors, most TCR sequences were observed very rarely, whereas some public TCRs were present in many individuals. Compared with the roughly 710-donor mean, donors in an Asian-associated ancestry cluster had fewer N-insertions in productive TCRs, according to a later genetic analysis. The sequencing pipeline was judged likely to have produced a cluster of highly shared sequence variants as a technical artifact. When HLA alleles, especially DR and DQ, strongly co-occurred, TCR associations were difficult to assign to individual alleles. In vitro tests confirmed that three of the cytomegalovirus-associated TCR beta chains recognize cytomegalovirus antigens. Most CMV-associated TCR beta chains appeared to be HLA-restricted in a later analysis, and the HLA associations seemed to be driven largely by CMV exposure. In a later analysis, 15,000 to 20,000 TCR beta sequences were associated with specific HLA alleles at a false discovery rate of 0.05. In a later analysis, several top co-occurrence clusters were reported to appear linked to parvovirus B19, influenza, CMV and Epstein-Barr virus. A total of 150 to 200 TCR beta chains were listed by the study as associated with cytomegalovirus. A later analysis found that TCR association rates varied across HLA loci, with DRB1 alleles showing the most associated TCRs and HLA-C alleles the fewest. In an earlier analysis of some 550 of the donors, most TCR beta V segments were observed in productive rearrangements about 90% or about 30% of the time, broadly matching IMGT annotations. Presence/absence analyses assumed roughly uniform sequencing depth across donors, an assumption that may not hold. In both the original and validation cohorts, the classifier was reported to diagnose cytomegalovirus status with high specificity and sensitivity. A further reported finding was that TCR beta sequences accurately predicted the HLA-A and HLA-B alleles for most subjects in the first cohort. It was suggested by the authors that the approach could potentially be generalized to other disease states and immunological phenotypes. A later analysis found that HLA-associated TCR beta chains were more clonally expanded and had lower generation probabilities than equally common non-associated chains. Because counts were too low, about 18 rarely observed V segments, including chromosome 9 orphons, were left out of the earlier analysis of over 550 of the donors. The only immune exposure information available for the cohort was CMV serostatus. Correlated functional status among segregating V segments might reflect linkage disequilibrium, but an unknown experimental factor could not be ruled out. Because HLA typing was missing for some donors at each locus, association tests included only the typed subset. In a later genetic analysis, a missense DCLRE1C variant was associated with V-gene and J-gene trimming of TCR beta chains, and the association was replicated in an independent cohort. The cohort was sequenced for TCR beta chains only, and without alpha or paired-chain data the features that could be detected were limited.

Preparation of the library involved the immunoSEQ multiplex PCR assay. For the multiplex PCR, a mixture combining 60 forward primers for TCR Vbeta segments and 13 reverse primers for TCR Jbeta segments was used. A multiplex PCR assay on genomic DNA amplified the CDR3 region of rearranged TCR beta genes. Amplified TCR beta libraries were sequenced as 87-base-pair reads on the Illumina HiSeq System. In the original analysis: A later analysis tallied roughly 80 million unique TCR beta chains across the 666 repertoires, and roughly 11 million of those chains were shared by two or more donors. Raw reads were error-corrected and collapsed into unique sequences by a nearest-neighbor algorithm in which closely related sequences were merged to remove PCR and sequencing errors. Alignment of CDR3 sequences to IMGT reference sequences was used to assign V, D and J gene segments. Each retained sequence needed at least a six-nucleotide match to both a V gene segment and a J gene segment. Rearrangements were classified as productive when the CDR3 lacked stop codons and remained in frame with V and J, and all other rearrangements were classified as non-productive. CDR3 was defined according to IMGT convention as the region running from the second conserved V-encoded cysteine to the conserved J-encoded phenylalanine. The earlier analysis of approximately 590 of the donors excluded any sequence lacking an unambiguous match to a single V gene segment. An earlier analysis of several hundred of the donors called V segments functional above 56.7% productive rearrangements and segregating when the between-donor standard deviation exceeded 5%. To diagnose cytomegalovirus status from the catalog of TCR beta chain sequences, a statistical classification framework was built. In a later analysis, V and J genes were assigned by comparing TCR nucleotide sequences against IMGT/GENE-DB human TR gene sequences. A later analysis assigned CDR3 sequences and most-parsimonious VDJ recombination scenarios with the TCRdist pipeline. In a later analysis, each TCR beta chain was defined by its CDR3 amino acid sequence together with its V-gene family, and reads lacking a unique V-gene family were excluded. In a later analysis, 500 to 700 highly shared, low-generation-probability nucleotide sequences were removed to address suspected cross-contamination and a sequencing artifact. A later analysis calculated a clonal expansion index for each public chain from normalized within-repertoire ranks of inferred template counts. In a later analysis, generation probabilities were computed with a VDJ recombination model fitted to out-of-frame rearrangements, and the resulting probabilities were checked against IGoR. Hypergeometric tests were used in a later analysis to score TCR-TCR, TCR-HLA and TCR-CMV co-occurrence, with a repertoire-size bias correction applied to the TCR pairs. To estimate false discovery rates, a later analysis permuted the HLA or CMV assignments 20 times. A later analysis grouped co-occurring TCRs with DBSCAN, adding TCRdist sequence similarity when clustering within HLA-allele-positive subsets. Repertoires with fewer than 30,000 or more than 120,000 public chains were left out of co-occurrence clustering, as were four to six repertoires with anomalous nucleotide sharing. Imported from immuneACCESS, the table was reduced by TCRdb to in-frame sequences with V and J called. These copies leave out some clones; in studies compared against another copy, an unresolved V gene accounts for under half, and the cause of the remainder is not known. The DNA gave D and trimming, while V, J and clone size come from that table. The sample table contains 90,000 to 100,000 clones; only one count was recorded for over 60% of them. 5.5% to 6.5% of the sample lies in the top ten.

To note about this clone: Its antigen is unknown. One base away there is no much larger clone; base qualities are not given.

Specimen: PBMCs. The clonotype was recovered from a boy aged 10-17 years in good health and CMV-seropositive.

The nucleotide sequence is TGTGCCACCAGGCAGGATCACCACGAGCAGTACTTC. Its product reads: CATRQDHHEQYF. Here the chain combines TRBV15 and TRBJ2-7; the D segment cannot be called with confidence. CDR1 and CDR2, per the germline V gene (reference sequence), are LNHNV and YYDKDF. Between the V and J ends, shortened by 6 bases and 5 bases respectively, the junction contains 11 bases. There are 12 amino acids in the CDR3, from cysteine to phenylalanine inclusive. Only the CDR3 DNA is retained, 36 bases long and in frame from the first base.